The 6 T cell receptor beta chains given below trace back to one sample, sequenced in a study of cytomegalovirus exposure and HLA in healthy donors. This PCR relied on a set of 60 Vbeta primers and 13 Jbeta primers. Assay: immunoSEQ multiplex PCR; the TCRdb copy retains only in-frame clones and omits some. Seen here are 40,000 or so clones, 70% to 80% observed once, and the top ten hold approximately 1.5%. The sample consisted of PBMCs. All receptors derive from a man aged 25 to 40 in good health and CMV-seronegative.

This clone showed up just once. The genes are TRBV7-6 and TRBJ1-2; unclear D gene. Germline V gives CDR1 SGHVS, CDR2 FNYEAQ. CDR3 length: 14 residues. V lost 5 bases and J lost 1, with 11 bases in between. The CDR3 DNA reads TGTGCCAGCAGCCCTATGGGAGATAACTATGGCTACACCTTC. Translation gives CASSPMGDNYGYTF.

The CDR3 DNA reads TGTGCCAGTAGTATGGCCAGCGGGACAGATACGCAGTATTTT. Translated, it gives CASSMASGTDTQYF. The chain has TRBV19 and TRBJ2-3, with a weak D call TRBD2 (6 bases). V was clipped by 3 bases and J by 3 bases, with 10 bases between them. The CDR3 is 14 residues long. Looked up from germline, CDR1 is LNHDA and CDR2 is SQIVND (reference sequence).

This clone came up a few times. The gene calls are TRBV19 and TRBJ2-5; 7 bases align to TRBD2. From germline, CDR1 is LNHDA and CDR2 SQIVND (reference sequence). This CDR3 has 15 amino acids. With V trimmed by 3 bases and J by 6 bases, 10 bases remained unmatched. The CDR3 sequence: CASSIVRAGDKTQYF. The DNA for the CDR3 is TGTGCCAGTAGTATTGTTCGGGCGGGAGACAAGACCCAGTACTTC.

In its sample, this clone was seen once. V usage is TRBV7-9 and J usage is TRBJ2-1; the match to TRBD2 covers 9 bases. Germline V gene sequence: CDR1 SEHNR, CDR2 FQNEAQ (reference sequence). This CDR3 has 16 residues. V was pared by 4 bases and J by 5 bases, with 9 bases of the junction left unmatched. This chain's CDR3 is CASSSTPGLANNEQFF. The CDR3 DNA is TGTGCCAGCAGCTCTACTCCGGGACTAGCAAACAATGAGCAGTTCTTC.

The V gene is TRBV11-2, the J gene TRBJ2-1, with D tentatively TRBD2 (6 bases). CDR1 and CDR2 (germline): SGHAT, FQNNGV. The CDR3 consists of 15 residues. Trimming removed 3 bases from V and 0 bases from J, with 9 bases in between. The DNA of the CDR3 is TGTGCCAGCAGCTTCGGGAGAGGCTCCTACAATGAGCAGTTCTTC. It is translated as CASSFGRGSYNEQFF.

The chain links TRBV13 to TRBJ1-3; D remains unclear. Germline V gene sequence: CDR1 PRHDT, CDR2 FYEKMQ (reference sequence). Trimming stripped 11 bases from V and 7 bases from J, with 27 bases between. The CDR3 sequence is 16 residues long. CDR3 sequence (DNA): TGTGCCTCCTGCCCCCCGGTGTGCTCATCGGGGAACACCATATATTTT. It specifies CASCPPVCSSGNTIYF. The variable domain in full, with the rest retrieved from reference TRBV13 and TRBJ1-3, is AAGVIQSPRHLIKEKRETATLKCYPIPRHDTVYWYQQGPGQDPQFLISFYEKMQSDKGSIPDRFSAQQFSDYHSELNMSSLELGDSALYFCASCPPVCSSGNTIYFGEGSWLTVV.